The 21 T cell receptor beta chains below were found in one sample sequenced in a study of T cell responses to AZD1222 COVID-19 vaccine. Profiled with immunoSEQ multiplex PCR; TCRdb holds only in-frame clones, not every one. This table has about 35,000 clones, approximately 86% appearing once. The source was peripheral blood, collected on day 0 of AZD1222 vaccination. Source of these receptors: an adult in good health.

The chain recombines TRBV30 with TRBJ1-4; possibly TRBD1 for D (6 bases). CDR3 length: 15 residues. V shed 1 base and J shed 0 bases, with 9 bases lying between them. Looked up from germline, CDR1 is GTSNPN and CDR2 is SVGIG (reference sequence). This chain's CDR3 is CAWSAPGATNEKLFF. CDR3 nucleotides: TGTGCCTGGAGTGCCCCAGGGGCAACTAATGAAAAACTGTTTTTT. The variable domain in full, completed from reference TRBV30 and TRBJ1-4, reads SQTIHQWPATLVQPVGSPLSLECTVEGTSNPNLYWYRQAAGRGLQLLFYSVGIGQISSEVPQNLSASRPQDRQFILSSKKLLLSDSGFYLCAWSAPGATNEKLFFGSGTQLSVL.

This clone was seen only a few times. The CDR3: CASSPGHTSTDTQYF. CDR3 DNA: TGTGCCAGCAGCCCGGGACACACTAGCACAGATACGCAGTATTTT. The chain carries TRBV27 and TRBJ2-3, with D maybe TRBD1 (6 bases). Per germline, CDR1 MNHEY and CDR2 SMNVEV (reference sequence). This CDR3 is 15 amino acids long. The V end lost 6 bases, the J end lost 0 bases, and 13 bases lay between the germline ends.

In this sample, this clone turned up a few times. The chain has TRBV28 and TRBJ1-4; possible D gene TRBD1, 5 bases. The CDR3 is 16 amino acids. The germline CDR1 and CDR2 sequences are MDHEN and SYDVKM. Trimming took 4 bases from V and 1 from J, leaving 13 bases between them. The CDR3 DNA sequence: TGTGCCAGCAGTTCGGGACCGAGTATAACTAATGAAAAACTGTTTTTT. It translates to CASSSGPSITNEKLFF.

This CDR3 reads CASSVAGNQPQHF. The CDR3 DNA is TGTGCCAGCTCTGTTGCCGGCAATCAGCCCCAGCATTTT. V is TRBV6-5 and J is TRBJ1-5; D gene ambiguous. V was cut by 8 bases and J by 2 bases, with 10 bases left in between. The germline CDR1 and CDR2 sequences are MNHEY and SVGAGI. The CDR3 covers 13 residues.

This clone occurred once. V and J are TRBV4-3 and TRBJ1-2, with D perhaps matching TRBD1 (6 bases). CDR1 LGHNA and CDR2 YSLEER come from the germline V gene. The germline V and J ends were trimmed by 1 base and 4 bases, with 13 bases remaining between them. The CDR3 spans 15 residues. CDR3 sequence reads: CASSQATGAGYGYTF. The CDR3 coding sequence is TGCGCCAGCAGCCAAGCGACGGGGGCGGGCTATGGCTACACCTTC.

The chain couples TRBV28 to TRBJ1-2, with TRBD1 matching 12 bases. With 5 bases clipped from V and 7 bases from J, the junction kept 5 bases outside the gene matches. CDR3 length: 14 residues. Germline V lookup: CDR1 MDHEN, CDR2 SYDVKM. Here the CDR3 reads CASSGTGGYRGYTF. The CDR3 DNA follows: TGTGCCAGCAGTGGGACAGGGGGCTATCGTGGCTACACCTTC.

The DNA for the CDR3 is TGTGCCAGCAGCCCCGCCTCAGGCGTCCAGGGGCGCCGGGAGACCCAGTACTTC. Translated, it gives CASSPASGVQGRRETQYF. The V gene is TRBV3-1 (or the pseudogene TRBV3-2), the J gene TRBJ2-5, with D possibly being TRBD1 (6 bases). Trimming took 4 bases from V and 5 from J, leaving 26 bases between them. Germline V gene lookup returns CDR1 LGHDT and CDR2 YNNKEL (reference sequence). This CDR3 comprises 18 residues.

This chain uses TRBV27 with TRBJ1-3; no clear D. The CDR3 length is 15 residues. CDR1 and CDR2 from the germline V gene are MNHEY and SMNVEV (reference sequence). The germline V and J ends were trimmed by 2 bases and 0 bases, with 8 bases remaining between them. The CDR3 here is CASSLTPASGNTIYF. The CDR3 nucleotides read TGTGCCAGCAGTTTAACGCCAGCCTCTGGAAACACCATATATTTT.

The chain employs TRBV2 and TRBJ2-1, with 12 positions matching TRBD2. The CDR3 is made up of 16 amino acids. Germline CDR1 is SNHLY and CDR2 is FYNNEI. V lost 2 bases to trimming and J lost 4 bases; unmatched junction nucleotides: 3. Here the CDR3 reads CASSEWTSGAYNEQFF. DNA of the CDR3: TGTGCCAGCAGTGAATGGACTAGCGGGGCTTACAATGAGCAGTTCTTC.

The V gene is TRBV5-6, the J gene TRBJ2-3; D unresolved. The length of the CDR3 is 15 residues. V gave up 4 bases and J gave up 3 bases, with 15 bases separating them. The V gene's germline CDR1 is SGHDT and CDR2 YYEEEE. The CDR3 coding sequence is TGTGCCAGCAGCCCTAGAAGGAAAGGGACAGATACGCAGTATTTT. Its protein is CASSPRRKGTDTQYF.

A few counts support this clone. The rearrangement uses TRBV5-1 and TRBJ2-7, with D possibly matching TRBD2 (6 bases). CDR1 and CDR2 from the germline V gene are SGHRS and YFSETQ. Trimming removed 0 bases from V and 2 bases from J, with 12 bases in between. The CDR3 totals 15 residues. In DNA, the CDR3 is TGCGCCAGCAGCTTGGCCCCGGAGGGGACCTACGAGCAGTACTTC. This codes for CASSLAPEGTYEQYF.

The V call is TRBV28, the J call TRBJ1-3, with a tentative D call TRBD1 (5 bases). The germline V gene encodes CDR1 MDHEN and CDR2 SYDVKM. The CDR3 has 18 amino acids. The ends were cut back, 5 bases at V and 0 bases at J, with 20 bases in the middle. The CDR3 spells CASSTAPGTSSSGNTIYF. The DNA of the CDR3 is TGTGCCAGCAGTACAGCACCAGGGACTTCCAGCTCTGGAAACACCATATATTTT.

This rearrangement joins TRBV5-4 to TRBJ2-7; possibly TRBD1 for D (6 bases). The V end lost 0 bases, the J end lost 3 bases, and 10 bases lay between the germline ends. This CDR3 contains 14 residues. Germline V lookup: CDR1 SGHNT, CDR2 YYREEE (reference sequence). The CDR3 nucleotides are TGTGCCAGCAGCTTGGGGGGACACCTCTACGAGCAGTACTTC. Protein sequence: CASSLGGHLYEQYF.

The V gene is TRBV11-1, the J gene TRBJ2-2, with D perhaps matching TRBD1 (6 bases). V was shortened by 0 bases and J by 3 bases, with 11 bases between the two germline ends. The germline V gene encodes CDR1 SGHAT and CDR2 FQDESV (reference sequence). The CDR3 is 16 amino acids. The CDR3 bases are TGTGCCAGCAGCTTAGCAGGGGGAAGGGACACCGGGGAGCTGTTTTTT. Its protein is CASSLAGGRDTGELFF.

This clone was seen once. This chain links TRBV30 with TRBJ1-2; D is uncertain. The V gene lost 2 bases and the J gene lost 7 bases, with 14 bases spanning the gap. The CDR3 is 13 amino acids. The germline V gene encodes CDR1 GTSNPN and CDR2 SVGIG (reference sequence). The CDR3 DNA reads TGTGCCTGGAGTCCAATTACCACGGGTGGCTACACCTTC. It translates to CAWSPITTGGYTF.

V usage is TRBV29-1 and J usage is TRBJ2-1; TRBD1 or TRBD2 may be the D gene (6 bases each). The CDR3 runs to 16 residues. With 0 bases removed from V and 2 bases from J, the gap between germline ends came to 14 bases. Germline CDR1 and CDR2: SQVTM and ANQGSEA. For the CDR3, the DNA is TGCAGCGTTGAAGAGGGAGGTCCAGGGGCCTACAATGAGCAGTTCTTC. This sequence encodes CSVEEGGPGAYNEQFF.

V and J are TRBV7-2 and TRBJ2-3; the D gene is possibly TRBD2 (6 bases). The CDR3 spans 14 residues. Trimming cost V 7 bases and J 2 bases, with 13 bases left between them. In germline, CDR1 is SGHTA, CDR2 FQGNSA. The CDR3 DNA sequence: TGTGCCAGCAATGTCCGGGGGTACACAGATACGCAGTATTTT. Protein product: CASNVRGYTDTQYF.

Only one count was recorded for this clone. This sequence joins TRBV7-2 and TRBJ1-4; the match to TRBD1 covers 7 bases. The CDR3 is 15 amino acids. Germline CDR1 is SGHTA and CDR2 is FQGNSA. With 5 bases clipped from V and 4 bases from J, the junction kept 7 bases outside the gene matches. CDR3 nucleotides: TGTGCCAGCAGCCCTCGGACAGGAAATAATGAAAAACTGTTTTTT. Translated, it gives CASSPRTGNNEKLFF.

The gene calls are TRBV7-8 and TRBJ1-1; unclear D gene. From germline, CDR1 is SGHVS and CDR2 FQNEAQ. Between the trimmed V and J ends, which lost 5 bases and 6 bases, there was a span of 13 bases. The CDR3 extends over 13 amino acids. CDR3 in DNA: TGTGCCAGCAGCGAGACAAGAGTCGCTGAAGCTTTCTTT. Its protein product is CASSETRVAEAFF.

Of note for this clone: The junction departs from germline at one end; a sequencing error may be responsible. This rearrangement joins TRBV3-1 (or the pseudogene TRBV3-2) to TRBJ1-1, with a tentative D call TRBD1 (5 bases). The length of the CDR3 is 11 residues. Germline CDR1 is LGHDT and CDR2 is YNNKEL (reference sequence). The DNA for the CDR3 is TGTGCCAGCAGCCAAGGGAGACAGCCCAGGTTT. Translating gives CASSQGRQPRF.

V and J are TRBV12-3 or TRBV12-4 and TRBJ1-2; tentative D call: TRBD1 (5 bases). The V end lost 6 bases, the J end lost 9 bases, and 17 bases lay between the germline ends. The CDR3 has 13 amino acids. The CDR3 DNA is TGTGCCAGCAGCGTAACAGGCCACCGTAGCTACACCTTC. This codes for CASSVTGHRSYTF.